This T cell receptor beta chain was profiled in a study of T cell clones after liver transplantation. This clone was seen a handful of times. Germline V lookup: CDR1 MDHEN, CDR2 SYDVKM. V was pared by 2 bases and J by 4 bases, with 6 bases between. The CDR3 runs to 13 residues. The table came from immunoSEQ multiplex PCR; TCRdb's copy has only in-frame clones and leaves some out. The table shows some 75,000 clones, with around 80% occurring only once. The source material was CD4+ T cells from blood, sampled before liver transplant. This sequence originates from a human donor who received a liver transplant. The chain links TRBV28 to TRBJ2-1; tentatively, D is TRBD2 (5 bases). The CDR3 loop reads CASSLAGYNEQFF. DNA for the CDR3: TGTGCCAGCAGTTTAGCGGGTTACAATGAGCAGTTCTTC.